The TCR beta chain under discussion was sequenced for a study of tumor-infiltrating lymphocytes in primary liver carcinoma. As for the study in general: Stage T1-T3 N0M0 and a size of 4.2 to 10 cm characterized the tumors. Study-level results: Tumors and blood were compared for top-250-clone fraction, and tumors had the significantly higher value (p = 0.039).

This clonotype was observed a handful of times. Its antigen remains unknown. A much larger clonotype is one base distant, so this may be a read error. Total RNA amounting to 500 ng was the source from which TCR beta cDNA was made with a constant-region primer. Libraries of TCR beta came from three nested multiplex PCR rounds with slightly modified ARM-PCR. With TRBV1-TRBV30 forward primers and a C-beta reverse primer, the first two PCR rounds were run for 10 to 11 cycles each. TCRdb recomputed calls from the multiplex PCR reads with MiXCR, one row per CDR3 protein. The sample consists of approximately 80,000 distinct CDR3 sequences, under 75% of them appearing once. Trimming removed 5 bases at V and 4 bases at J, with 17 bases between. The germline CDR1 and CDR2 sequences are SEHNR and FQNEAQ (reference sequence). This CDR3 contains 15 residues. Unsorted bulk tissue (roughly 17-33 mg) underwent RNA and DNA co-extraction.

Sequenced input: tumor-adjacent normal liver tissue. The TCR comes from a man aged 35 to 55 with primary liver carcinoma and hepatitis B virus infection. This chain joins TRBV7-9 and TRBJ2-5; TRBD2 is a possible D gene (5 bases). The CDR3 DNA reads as TGTGCCAGCAGCAGGATTAGCGAGGGCCTAGAGACCCAGTACTTC. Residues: CASSRISEGLETQYF.